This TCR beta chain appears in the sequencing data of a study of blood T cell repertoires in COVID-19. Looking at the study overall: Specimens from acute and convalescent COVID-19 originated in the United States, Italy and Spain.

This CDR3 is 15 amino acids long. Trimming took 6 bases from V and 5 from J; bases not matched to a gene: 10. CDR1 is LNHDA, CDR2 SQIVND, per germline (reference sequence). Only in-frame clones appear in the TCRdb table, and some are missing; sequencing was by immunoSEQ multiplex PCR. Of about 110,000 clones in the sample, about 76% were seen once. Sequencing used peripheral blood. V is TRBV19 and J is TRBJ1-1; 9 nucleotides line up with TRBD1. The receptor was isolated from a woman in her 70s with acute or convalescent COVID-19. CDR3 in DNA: TGTGCCAGTAGCCCCTCTTCGACAGGGGGAACTGAAGCTTTCTTT. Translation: CASSPSSTGGTEAFF.